The entry below gives a single T cell receptor beta chain sequence along with its context. Its antigen is unidentified. CDR1 is SGHTA and CDR2 is FQGTGA in the germline V gene. Trimming cost V 2 bases and J 7 bases, with 11 bases left between them. The CDR3 runs to 13 residues. The data are from a study of cytomegalovirus exposure and HLA in healthy donors. The study's findings and limits: The classifier was said to identify cytomegalovirus status with high specificity and sensitivity. HLA-A and HLA-B allele assignments for most subjects were reportedly predicted accurately using TCR beta sequences. The presence/absence work took it that sequencing depth was about the same across donors. The listing of 150 to 200 TCR beta chains classed them as cytomegalovirus-associated.

Amplification used 60 Vbeta primers and 13 Jbeta primers. TCRdb keeps only in-frame clones here, not all; method: immunoSEQ multiplex PCR. The sample records roughly 77,000 clones, nearly 80% being singletons. This receptor was taken from a middle-aged man in good health and CMV-seronegative. The chain is built from TRBV7-3 and TRBJ2-5; perhaps TRBD1 as D (5 bases). The sequenced sample consisted of PBMCs. The CDR3 reads CASSLGAQGTQYF. CDR3 sequence (DNA): TGTGCCAGCAGCTTAGGGGCGCAGGGGACCCAGTACTTC.